One sample yielded the 19 T cell receptor beta chains listed below, sequenced in a study of blood T cell repertoires in COVID-19. The repertoire was sequenced with immunoSEQ multiplex PCR; TCRdb's copy has only in-frame clones and lacks some. This table has nearly 350,000 clones, roughly 87% appearing once. The sample was PBMCs or T cells enriched from blood (not recorded which). These receptors came from a woman in her 30s who had recovered from COVID-19.

The J gene is TRBJ1-6, the V gene TRBV10-1, with 7 bases identical to TRBD1. Germline V gives CDR1 WNHNN, CDR2 SYGVQD (reference sequence). J lost 8 bases, V lost 8 bases, and 6 bases had no gene match. CDR3 size: 13 residues. The CDR3 loop is CASGQDLDSPLHF. The CDR3 bases are TGCGCCAGCGGACAGGACTTAGATTCACCCCTCCACTTT.

The V call is TRBV27, the J call TRBJ2-7; D possibly corresponds to TRBD2 (6 bases). This CDR3 has 16 residues. Trimming stripped 4 bases from V and 2 bases from J, with 18 bases between. Germline assignment: CDR1 MNHEY and CDR2 SMNVEV (reference sequence). The CDR3 loop is CASSWGRGRVAYEQYF. DNA for the CDR3: TGTGCCAGCAGTTGGGGACGGGGGAGAGTGGCCTACGAGCAGTACTTC.

The count of this clone is one. The rearrangement links TRBV5-6 to TRBJ2-1, with 11 positions matching TRBD1. Germline lookup yields CDR1 SGHDT and CDR2 YYEEEE. This CDR3 region has 17 residues. V shed 4 bases, J shed 2 bases, and the junction held 8 bases outside the gene matches. CDR3 nucleotides: TGTGCCAGCAGCGGGGACAGGGGGTCGTGGACCTACAATGAGCAGTTCTTC. Translating gives CASSGDRGSWTYNEQFF.

The chain combines TRBV10-3 with TRBJ2-2, with TRBD2 identical over 14 bases. Germline V CDR1 and CDR2: ENHRY, SYGVKD. This CDR3 contains 17 residues. After removal of 11 bases from V and 7 bases from J, the junction contained 15 bases not matched to a gene. CDR3 DNA: TGTGCCTCCCAGGGGACTAGCGGGGGAGGACGGGACGGGGAGCTGTTTTTT. Its protein product is CASQGTSGGGRDGELFF.

J is TRBJ2-5 and V is TRBV6-5; 10 bases are shared with TRBD1. Germline CDR1 MNHEY, CDR2 SVGAGI. The trim removed 5 bases at V and 2 bases at J, leaving 5 bases unmatched. The CDR3 runs to 15 residues. This chain's CDR3 is CASSTRTGGQETQYF. The CDR3 DNA reads as TGTGCCAGCAGTACTAGGACAGGGGGTCAAGAGACCCAGTACTTC.

This sequence joins TRBV5-5 and TRBJ2-7, with D possibly TRBD1 on 6 matching bases. This CDR3 has 15 residues. CDR1 is SGHKS, CDR2 YYEKEE, per germline (reference sequence). V was clipped by 4 bases and J by 6 bases, with 20 bases between them. CDR3 DNA: TGTGCCAGCAGCAAATCCGGGACATACGACCGCGAGCAGTACTTC. This encodes CASSKSGTYDREQYF.

The genes are TRBV19 and TRBJ1-5; 7 positions agree with TRBD1. This CDR3 has 17 amino acids. Germline V gives CDR1 LNHDA, CDR2 SQIVND (reference sequence). After removal of 5 bases from V and 1 base from J, the junction contained 11 bases not matched to a gene. The CDR3 sequence is CASSFLGTGASNQPQHF. CDR3 DNA: TGTGCCAGTAGTTTCTTGGGTACAGGGGCAAGCAATCAGCCCCAGCATTTT.

This rearrangement joins TRBV27 to TRBJ2-3, with 11 positions matching TRBD2. After removal of 9 bases from V and 5 bases from J, the junction contained 7 bases not matched to a gene. CDR1 is MNHEY and CDR2 is SMNVEV in the germline V gene (reference sequence). The CDR3 sequence is 14 residues long. CDR3 nucleotide sequence: TGTGCCAGTCGAATAGCGGGGGGGCAAGATACGCAGTATTTT. This gives the protein CASRIAGGQDTQYF.

The chain carries TRBV28 and TRBJ1-5; D remains unclear. The CDR3 runs 13 residues. Trimming shortened V by 7 bases and J by 2 bases, and 9 bases separated the two germline ends. Per the germline V gene, CDR1 is MDHEN and CDR2 is SYDVKM. This CDR3 is CASIFSGNQPQHF. CDR3 nucleotide sequence: TGTGCCAGCATTTTCAGTGGCAATCAGCCCCAGCATTTT. Supplemented by reference TRBV28 and TRBJ1-5, the full variable domain reads DVKVTQSSRYLVKRTGEKVFLECVQDMDHENMFWYRQDPGLGLRLIYFSYDVKMKEKGDIPEGYSVSREKKERFSLILESASTNQTSMYLCASIFSGNQPQHFGDGTRLSIL.

CDR3 residues: CASSLGTGAGYTF. The DNA for the CDR3 is TGTGCCAGCAGTCTCGGGACAGGGGCTGGCTACACCTTC. The chain joins TRBV12-3 or TRBV12-4 to TRBJ1-2, with 10 bases lining up with TRBD1. V shed 5 bases, J shed 7 bases, and the junction held 4 bases outside the gene matches. The CDR3 totals 13 residues.

V is TRBV5-5 and J is TRBJ1-6, with 8 bases lining up with TRBD1. CDR3 length: 15 residues. CDR1 is SGHKS and CDR2 is YYEKEE in the germline V gene (reference sequence). The V gene end was trimmed by 4 bases and the J gene end by 6 bases; junction bases not matched to a gene: 6. This CDR3 reads CASSRTGLVNSPLHF. The DNA for the CDR3 is TGTGCCAGCAGCCGGACAGGGCTCGTTAATTCACCCCTCCACTTT. The full variable domain, rest sourced from reference TRBV5-5 and TRBJ1-6, is DAGVTQSPTHLIKTRGQQVTLRCSPISGHKSVSWYQQVLGQGPQFIFQYYEKEERGRGNFPDRFSARQFPNYSSELNVNALLLGDSALYLCASSRTGLVNSPLHFGNGTRLTVT.

J is TRBJ1-1 and V is TRBV30, with TRBD1 identical over 8 bases. This CDR3 comprises 16 residues. J was trimmed by 4 bases and V by 4 bases; bases with no gene match: 14. CDR1 GTSNPN and CDR2 SVGIG come from the germline V gene (reference sequence). The CDR3 here is CAWKAYLIDRGTEAFF. As DNA, the CDR3 is TGTGCCTGGAAAGCCTACTTGATCGACAGGGGCACTGAAGCTTTCTTT.

The J gene is TRBJ1-1, the V gene TRBV10-3; the D is unclear. This CDR3 region has 13 residues. The germline V gene encodes CDR1 ENHRY and CDR2 SYGVKD. V lost 11 bases to trimming and J lost 0 bases, with 13 bases between them. The CDR3 nucleotides are TGTGCCCTAAAGCCGGGGATGAACACTGAAGCTTTCTTT. This translates into CALKPGMNTEAFF.

As regards this clone: In the same sample, other DNA sequences code for this CDR3. V and J are TRBV7-9 and TRBJ1-1; 7 bases are shared with TRBD1. The trim removed 5 bases at V and 0 bases at J, leaving 3 bases unmatched. CDR3 length equals 14 residues. Germline V CDR1 and CDR2: SEHNR, FQNEAQ (reference sequence). CDR3 in DNA: TGTGCCAGCAGCCGAACAGGGGTGAACACTGAAGCTTTCTTT. Its translation: CASSRTGVNTEAFF.

The chain employs TRBV13 and TRBJ1-1; D not certain. V shed 4 bases and J shed 0 bases, with 12 bases lying between them. Germline loops: CDR1 PRHDT, CDR2 FYEKMQ (reference sequence). The CDR3 length is 15 residues. The DNA of the CDR3 is TGTGCCAGCAGCTCCGCTGGAGGGATGAACACTGAAGCTTTCTTT. Amino acids: CASSSAGGMNTEAFF.

This chain connects TRBV7-8 to TRBJ1-2; 9 bases line up with TRBD1. The CDR3 has 15 residues. Germline loops: CDR1 SGHVS, CDR2 FQNEAQ. Unmatched junction bases numbered 7, after V lost 5 bases and J lost 3 bases. The DNA for the CDR3 is TGTGCCAGCAGCCCGGGGACAGGGAGACACTATGGCTACACCTTC. This encodes CASSPGTGRHYGYTF.

The chain carries TRBV9 and TRBJ2-2; possibly TRBD2 for D (5 bases). Germline-derived CDR1 and CDR2 are SGDLS and YYNGEE. Trimming took off 6 bases at V and 0 bases at J, with 12 bases between the two ends. The CDR3 sequence is 15 residues long. The CDR3 reads CASKGSGANTGELFF. CDR3 DNA sequence: TGTGCCAGCAAGGGTTCCGGGGCGAACACCGGGGAGCTGTTTTTT.

The chain joins TRBV24-1 to TRBJ2-3; 10 positions match TRBD2. There are 17 residues in the CDR3. Unmatched junction bases numbered 11, after V lost 2 bases and J lost 7 bases. Germline V gene data show CDR1 as KGHDR and CDR2 as SFDVKD. Here the CDR3 reads CATSDSTQRGGLYTQYF. CDR3 bases: TGTGCCACCAGTGATTCTACCCAGCGGGGGGGCCTCTATACGCAGTATTTT.

In DNA, the CDR3 is TGTGCCAGCAGTTTGGACACAACACGGGAAAAACTGTTTTTT. It is translated as CASSLDTTREKLFF. The J gene is TRBJ1-4, the V gene TRBV6-5, with D perhaps TRBD1 (5 bases). The V gene lost 4 bases and the J gene lost 8 bases, with 14 bases spanning the gap. Germline V gene sequence: CDR1 MNHEY, CDR2 SVGAGI. The CDR3 has 14 amino acids.